This TCR beta chain was profiled in a study of CD8+ T cells in alopecia areata. The wider study: The tofacitinib course ran for 6 to 18 months and was followed by 6 months off drug. Overall study results and limits: The presence of one nonresponder keeps the tie between baseline CD8+ expansion and response uncertain. Alopecia totalis/universalis scalp especially showed more expanded CD8+ clones than normal scalp.

Notes on this clone: Antigen unknown.

Extracted RNA was reverse transcribed into cDNA, the sequencing template. The assay was immunoSEQ multiplex PCR, and TCRdb's table has in-frame clones only and misses some. The sample includes under 150,000 clones, around 63% seen only once; the top ten take around 6%. Treatment in this sample: oral pan-JAK inhibitor, 5-10 mg twice daily. PBMCs were stained for CD3, CD4 and CD8, and CD4+ and CD8+ T cells were sorted. From germline, CDR1 is MNHEY and CDR2 SVGAGI. V shed 0 bases, J shed 7 bases, and the junction held 4 bases outside the gene matches. This CDR3 has 14 residues. The V and J genes are TRBV6-5 and TRBJ1-2; 8 bases fit TRBD1. The TCR sequence derives from a human donor with alopecia areata. The sample consisted of CD4+ T cells sorted from blood, taken at week 4, from a patient treated with tofacitinib. CDR3 nucleotides: TGTGCCAGCAGTTACTCGGACAGGGTCTCTGGCTACACCTTC. Translation: CASSYSDRVSGYTF.